A selection of T cell receptor beta chains follows, all from one sample in a study of blood T cell repertoires in COVID-19. Libraries were prepared by immunoSEQ multiplex PCR; TCRdb keeps only in-frame clonotypes and omits some of them. Of around 180,000 clones listed, 70% to 90% are singletons. Sequencing used peripheral blood. Receptor source: a man aged 55 to 70 with acute or convalescent COVID-19. The CDR3 runs from the conserved cysteine through the conserved F or W. Fields, in order: V gene, clone size, D gene, J gene, CDR3 protein, CDR3 DNA. D genes are given only for firm matches. For some rows the clone size is stated as once, few or many, or as a class when expanded; others skip it.

TRBV5-1	once	TRBD1	TRBJ2-2	CASSIQQGTGGELFF	TGCGCCAGCAGCATCCAACAGGGGACGGGCGGGGAGCTGTTTTTT
TRBV7-3	NA	TRBD2	TRBJ2-7	CASSLEPAGAYEQYF	TGTGCCAGCAGCTTAGAACCCGCGGGAGCCTACGAGCAGTACTTC
TRBV6-2/TRBV6-3	NA	NA	TRBJ2-1	CASSYRGYNEQFF	TGTGCCAGCAGTTATAGGGGGTACAATGAGCAGTTCTTC
TRBV29-1	NA	NA	TRBJ2-2	CSVGHSAANTGELFF	TGCAGCGTTGGGCATAGCGCTGCGAACACCGGGGAGCTGTTTTTT
TRBV5-1	NA	TRBD2	TRBJ2-1	CASSLGTSGSEQFF	TGCGCCAGCAGCCTCGGGACTAGCGGGAGTGAGCAGTTCTTC
TRBV5-4	NA	TRBD2	TRBJ2-1	CASSKGLAGGSDNEQFF	TGTGCCAGCAGCAAAGGACTAGCGGGAGGAAGCGACAATGAGCAGTTCTTC
TRBV4-3	NA	NA	TRBJ1-1	CASSHTYQGPNTEAFF	TGCGCCAGCAGCCATACTTACCAGGGCCCGAACACTGAAGCTTTCTTT
TRBV11-2	once	TRBD2	TRBJ2-1	CASSLRLAGGGVNEQFF	TGTGCCAGCAGCTTACGACTAGCGGGAGGGGGGGTAAATGAGCAGTTCTTC
TRBV3-1/TRBV3-2	few	NA	TRBJ1-1	CASSQEGAASPGAFF	TGTGCCAGCAGCCAAGAAGGGGCAGCATCCCCCGGGGCTTTCTTT
TRBV7-9	NA	NA	TRBJ2-7	CASSPGSYEQYF	TGTGCCAGCAGCCCCGGGTCCTACGAGCAGTACTTC
TRBV28	NA	TRBD1	TRBJ1-5	CASSLRAGGLWGLPQHF	TGTGCCAGCAGTTTAAGGGCAGGGGGGCTTTGGGGATTGCCCCAGCATTTT
TRBV9	NA	NA	TRBJ2-5	CASSLQGGAETQYF	TGTGCCAGCAGCCTCCAGGGCGGCGCGGAGACCCAGTACTTC
TRBV20-1	NA	NA	TRBJ2-7	CSATTAYEQYF	TGCAGTGCTACGACAGCCTACGAGCAGTACTTC
TRBV9	NA	TRBD2	TRBJ2-3	CASSVNSGSPDTQYF	TGTGCCAGCAGCGTAAATAGCGGGAGCCCAGATACGCAGTATTTT
TRBV5-8	few	NA	TRBJ2-2	CASSWRTASNTGELFF	TGTGCCAGCAGCTGGAGGACAGCTTCGAACACCGGGGAGCTGTTTTTT
TRBV4-2	NA	TRBD2	TRBJ2-5	CASSQAGDSAGGTQYF	TGTGCCAGCAGCCAAGCCGGGGACTCGGCGGGGGGGACCCAGTACTTC
TRBV10-2	NA	NA	TRBJ2-7	CASSLQVEQYF	TGCGCCAGCAGTTTGCAGGTCGAGCAGTACTTC
TRBV28	NA	TRBD1	TRBJ1-6	CASSHFGTGLSPLHF	TGTGCCAGCAGCCACTTCGGGACAGGGCTCTCACCCCTCCACTTT
TRBV18	NA	NA	TRBJ2-2	CASSRRNTGELFF	TGTGCCAGCTCACGCAGGAACACCGGGGAGCTGTTTTTT
TRBV7-9	NA	NA	TRBJ1-4	CASRSTAPTNEKLFF	TGTGCCAGCAGGAGCACAGCTCCAACTAATGAAAAACTGTTTTTT
TRBV27	NA	TRBD1	TRBJ2-2	CASTRQGDTGELFF	TGTGCCAGCACCAGACAGGGAGACACCGGGGAGCTGTTTTTT
TRBV9	NA	TRBD1	TRBJ2-7	CASSQEGDRADEQYF	TGTGCCAGCAGCCAGGAGGGGGACAGGGCGGACGAGCAGTACTTC
TRBV2	NA	NA	TRBJ1-2	CASSESRVKGYTF	TGTGCCAGCAGTGAGAGCAGGGTAAAGGGCTACACCTTC
TRBV5-1	NA	NA	TRBJ2-7	CASSLEGLGGEQYF	TGCGCCAGCAGCTTGGAAGGGCTGGGGGGCGAGCAGTACTTC
TRBV7-2	NA	NA	TRBJ1-4	CASSLAGHVGLFF	TGTGCCAGCAGCTTAGCGGGGCATGTCGGACTGTTTTTT
TRBV2	NA	NA	TRBJ1-4	CASSTAGEKLFF	TGTGCCAGCAGTACGGCGGGCGAAAAACTGTTTTTT
TRBV10-3	NA	NA	TRBJ2-3	CAIGARLLTDTQYF	TGTGCCATCGGTGCACGACTTCTCACAGATACGCAGTATTTT
TRBV28	NA	NA	TRBJ2-7	CASSPQGHTAEQYF	TGTGCCAGCAGTCCACAGGGACATACGGCGGAGCAGTACTTC